This TCR beta chain was found in a study of a mutant IDH1 vaccine in newly diagnosed glioma (dated by TCRdb to about 2021). The study in broad terms: Vaccination started 4-6 weeks after radiotherapy alone, or was given together with temozolomide cycles in the groups whose treatment included chemotherapy. Six visits were used for peripheral blood collection: V03 (baseline), V05, V07, V10, V12 and V13. Of the 30 to 35 patients who were treated, approximately 62% were male and roughly 38% were female, and the mean age was about 37 years. Longitudinal TCRB deep sequencing was done for about two dozen treated patients, wherever samples were available for exploratory analyses. The week-35 safety follow-up took place at visit V12, and the week-47 end of study took place at visit V13. Prior to enrollment, standard therapy consisting of radiotherapy alone, temozolomide alone, or radiochemotherapy with temozolomide had been administered to patients, with the combination being received by most patients. The investigation overall reported the following: Vaccine-induced immune responses across multiple MHC alleles were detected in 80% to 95% of patients. Pseudoprogression seemed to be unrelated to changes in the top peripheral T cell clonotypes found by TCRB sequencing. PBMC samples for TCRB deep sequencing were selected based on availability. The authors stated that sample limitations prevented analyses of patient blood samples from being reproduced.

In the paper's terms, the time point label means: week 47, end of study. Each vaccine dose was 300 ug of a 20-mer mutant IDH1 peptide in Montanide, given subcutaneously with topical imiquimod. Across visits V03 through V10, patients got a total of eight vaccinations, given in weeks 1, 3, 5, 7, 11, 15, 19 and 23. The donors had newly diagnosed IDH1-mutant astrocytomas of WHO grade 3 or 4 that showed loss of nuclear ATRX. The samples were drawn from NOA16, a multicentre, single-arm, open-label phase I trial in Germany that tested a mutant IDH1 peptide vaccine in humans for the first time. Genomic DNA for TCRB sequencing was extracted from EDTA blood using the DNeasy Blood and Tissue Kit. Preparation of the library involved the immunoSEQ multiplex PCR assay. Following the manufacturer's protocol, the hsTCRB Kit was used to amplify rearranged TCR beta chain sequences. TCRB libraries were sequenced on an Illumina MiSeq. Turning to the authors' computational methods: Demultiplexing, trimming and gene mapping were performed with the kit vendor's proprietary platform. TCRdb's version of the immuneACCESS table is confined to in-frame rearrangements and falls short of the full clone set. An unresolved V gene accounts for under half of the shortfall where checked; the remainder is of unknown origin. That table furnishes V, J and clone size, whereas the DNA furnished D and trimming. The sample includes about 94,000 clones, with roughly 90% observed a single time. Approximately 0.8% of the sample is taken by the ten largest.

V was cut back by 6 bases and J by 3 bases, leaving a gap of 9 bases between them. CDR1 MDHEN and CDR2 SYDVKM were looked up in the germline V gene. Including the terminal cysteine and phenylalanine, the CDR3 comprises 12 residues. Only the CDR3 part of the read is kept: 36 bases, read in frame from the first base. As to this clone: This clone's antigen is unknown. No clone much larger than this one lies a single base away; base qualities are absent.

Recombination joined TRBV28 with TRBJ2-7; the D segment could be TRBD1, given 6 matching bases. Sample: PBMCs, taken from a glioma patient whose treatment included an IDH1 peptide vaccine. The clonotype was recovered from a woman between 50 and 59 years old with glioma. Read as DNA, the sequence is TGTGCCAGCAGAGTACAGGGCTACGAGCAGTACTTC. Translation gives CASRVQGYEQYF.